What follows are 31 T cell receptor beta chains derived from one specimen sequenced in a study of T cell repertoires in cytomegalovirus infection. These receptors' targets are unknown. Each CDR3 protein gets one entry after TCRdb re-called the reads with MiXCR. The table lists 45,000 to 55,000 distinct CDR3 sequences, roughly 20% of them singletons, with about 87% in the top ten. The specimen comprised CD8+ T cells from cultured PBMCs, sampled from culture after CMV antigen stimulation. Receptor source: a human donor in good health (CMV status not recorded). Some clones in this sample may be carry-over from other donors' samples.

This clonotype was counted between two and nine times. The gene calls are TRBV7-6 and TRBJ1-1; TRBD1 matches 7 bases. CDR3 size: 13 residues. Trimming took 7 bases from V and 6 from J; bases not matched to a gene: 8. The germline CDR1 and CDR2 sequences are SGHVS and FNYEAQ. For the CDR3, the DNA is TGTGCCAGCACCTCTCACAGGGGACCTGAAGCTTTCTTT. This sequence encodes CASTSHRGPEAFF. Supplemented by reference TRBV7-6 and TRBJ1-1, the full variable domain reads GAGVSQSPRYKVTKRGQDVALRCDPISGHVSLYWYRQALGQGPEFLTYFNYEAQQDKSGLPNDRFSAERPEGSISTLTIQRTEQRDSAMYRCASTSHRGPEAFFGQGTRLTVV.

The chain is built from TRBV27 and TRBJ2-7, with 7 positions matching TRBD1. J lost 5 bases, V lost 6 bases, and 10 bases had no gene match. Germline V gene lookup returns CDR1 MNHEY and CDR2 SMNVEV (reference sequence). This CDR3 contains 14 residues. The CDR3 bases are TGTGCCAGCAGAAAACGACAGGGCGGGCACGAGCAGTACTTC. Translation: CASRKRQGGHEQYF.

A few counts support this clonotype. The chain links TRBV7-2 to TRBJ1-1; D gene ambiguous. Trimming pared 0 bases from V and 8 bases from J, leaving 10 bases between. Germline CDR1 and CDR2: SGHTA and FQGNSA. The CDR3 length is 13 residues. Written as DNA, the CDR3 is TGTGCCAGCAGCTTAGCGGGCAGGAGAGAAGCTTTCTTT. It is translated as CASSLAGRREAFF.

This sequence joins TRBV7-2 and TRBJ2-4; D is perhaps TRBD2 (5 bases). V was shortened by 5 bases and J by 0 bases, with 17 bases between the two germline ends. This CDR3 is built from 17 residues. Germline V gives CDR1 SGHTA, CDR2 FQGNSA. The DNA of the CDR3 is TGTGCCAGCAGCGAGAGGGTCCAACTCACAGCCAAAAACATTCAGTACTTC. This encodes CASSERVQLTAKNIQYF.

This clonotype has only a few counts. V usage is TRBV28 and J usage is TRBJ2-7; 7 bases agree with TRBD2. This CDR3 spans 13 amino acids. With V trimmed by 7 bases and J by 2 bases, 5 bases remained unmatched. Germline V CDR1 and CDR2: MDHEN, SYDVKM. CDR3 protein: CASKSSGPYEQYF. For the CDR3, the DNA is TGTGCCAGCAAGTCTAGCGGTCCCTACGAGCAGTACTTC.

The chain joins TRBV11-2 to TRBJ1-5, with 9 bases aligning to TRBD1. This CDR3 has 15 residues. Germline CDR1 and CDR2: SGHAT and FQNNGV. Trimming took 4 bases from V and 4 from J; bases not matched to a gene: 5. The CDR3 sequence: CASSSGQGGNQPQHF. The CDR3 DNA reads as TGTGCCAGCAGCTCGGGACAGGGTGGAAATCAGCCCCAGCATTTT.

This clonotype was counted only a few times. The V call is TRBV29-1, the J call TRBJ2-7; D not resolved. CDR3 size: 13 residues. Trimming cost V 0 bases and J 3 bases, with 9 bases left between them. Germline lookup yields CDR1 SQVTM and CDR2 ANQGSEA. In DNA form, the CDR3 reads TGCAGCGTTGAAGATCCCGGCGGCTACGAGCAGTACTTC. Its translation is CSVEDPGGYEQYF.

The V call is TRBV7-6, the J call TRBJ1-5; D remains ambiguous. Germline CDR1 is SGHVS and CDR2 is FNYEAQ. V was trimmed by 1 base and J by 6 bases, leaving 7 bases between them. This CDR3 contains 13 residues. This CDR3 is CASSLGQAQPQHF. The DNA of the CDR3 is TGTGCCAGCAGCTTAGGGCAGGCTCAGCCCCAGCATTTT.

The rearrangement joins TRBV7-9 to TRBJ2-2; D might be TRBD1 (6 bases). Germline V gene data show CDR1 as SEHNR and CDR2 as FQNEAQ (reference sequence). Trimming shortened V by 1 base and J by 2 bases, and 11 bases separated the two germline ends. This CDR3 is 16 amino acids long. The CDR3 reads CASSLGQGQNTGELFF. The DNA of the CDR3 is TGTGCCAGCAGCTTAGGTCAGGGGCAAAACACCGGGGAGCTGTTTTTT.

CDR3 protein: CASSWRGGGRENIQYF. CDR3 in DNA: TGTGCCAGCAGTTGGCGAGGGGGGGGTAGGGAAAACATTCAGTACTTC. This chain links TRBV6-5 with TRBJ2-4; possibly TRBD2 for D (7 bases). With 4 bases removed from V and 5 bases from J, the gap between germline ends came to 18 bases. The germline V gene has CDR1 MNHEY and CDR2 SVGAGI. The CDR3 has 16 residues.

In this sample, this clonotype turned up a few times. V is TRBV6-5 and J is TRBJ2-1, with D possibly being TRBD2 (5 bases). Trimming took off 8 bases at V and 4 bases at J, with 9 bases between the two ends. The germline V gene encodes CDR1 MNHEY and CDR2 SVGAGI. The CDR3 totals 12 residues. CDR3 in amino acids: CASARGYNEQFF. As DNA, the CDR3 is TGTGCCAGCGCCCGGGGATACAATGAGCAGTTCTTC.

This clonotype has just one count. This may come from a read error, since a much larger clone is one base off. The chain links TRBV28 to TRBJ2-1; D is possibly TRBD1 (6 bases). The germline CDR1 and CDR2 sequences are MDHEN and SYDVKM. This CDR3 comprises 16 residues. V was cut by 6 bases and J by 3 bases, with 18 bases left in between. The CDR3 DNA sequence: TGTGCCAGCAGCGAATCCGGGACACGAAGCTACAATGAGCAGTTCTTC. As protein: CASSESGTRSYNEQFF. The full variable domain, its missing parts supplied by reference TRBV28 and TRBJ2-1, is DVKVTQSSRYLVKRTGEKVFLECVQDMDHENMFWYRQDPGLGLRLIYFSYDVKMKEKGDIPEGYSVSREKKERFSLILESASTNQTSMYLCASSESGTRSYNEQFFGPGTRLTVL.

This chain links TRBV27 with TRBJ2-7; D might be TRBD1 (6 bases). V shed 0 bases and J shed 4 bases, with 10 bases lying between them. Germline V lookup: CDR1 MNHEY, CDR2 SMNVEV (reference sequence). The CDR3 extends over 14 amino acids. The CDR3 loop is CASSLSARGYEQYF. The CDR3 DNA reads TGTGCCAGCAGTTTATCGGCCAGGGGATACGAGCAGTACTTC.

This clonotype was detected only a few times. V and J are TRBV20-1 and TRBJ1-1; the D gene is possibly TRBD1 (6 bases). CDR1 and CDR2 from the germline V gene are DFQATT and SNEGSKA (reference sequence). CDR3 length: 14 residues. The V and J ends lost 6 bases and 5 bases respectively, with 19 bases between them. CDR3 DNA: TGCAGTGCGAAGTGGAAGGGGGTTGGTACTGAAGCTTTCTTT. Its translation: CSAKWKGVGTEAFF.

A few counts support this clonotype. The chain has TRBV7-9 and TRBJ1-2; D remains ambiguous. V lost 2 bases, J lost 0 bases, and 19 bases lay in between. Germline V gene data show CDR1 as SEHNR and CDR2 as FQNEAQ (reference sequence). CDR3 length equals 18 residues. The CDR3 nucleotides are TGTGCCAGCAGCTTAAATTCGCTGAACAGCGCCGCTAACTATGGCTACACCTTC. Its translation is CASSLNSLNSAANYGYTF.

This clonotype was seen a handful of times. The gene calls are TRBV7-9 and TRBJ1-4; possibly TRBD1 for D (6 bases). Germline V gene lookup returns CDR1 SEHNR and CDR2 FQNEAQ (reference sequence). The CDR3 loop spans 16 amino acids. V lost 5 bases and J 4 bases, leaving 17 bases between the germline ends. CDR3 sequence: CASSPGPGAGNEKLFF. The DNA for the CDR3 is TGTGCCAGCAGCCCCGGCCCAGGGGCGGGTAATGAAAAACTGTTTTTT.

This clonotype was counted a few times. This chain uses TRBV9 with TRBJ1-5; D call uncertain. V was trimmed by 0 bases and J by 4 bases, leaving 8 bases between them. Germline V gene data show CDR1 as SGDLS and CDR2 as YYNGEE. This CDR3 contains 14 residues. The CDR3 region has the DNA TGTGCCAGCAGCGTAGGGGCAGCAAATCAGCCCCAGCATTTT. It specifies CASSVGAANQPQHF. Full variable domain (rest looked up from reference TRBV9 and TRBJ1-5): DSGVTQTPKHLITATGQRVTLRCSPRSGDLSVYWYQQSLDQGLQFLIQYYNGEERAKGNILERFSAQQFPDLHSELNLSSLELGDSALYFCASSVGAANQPQHFGDGTRLSIL.

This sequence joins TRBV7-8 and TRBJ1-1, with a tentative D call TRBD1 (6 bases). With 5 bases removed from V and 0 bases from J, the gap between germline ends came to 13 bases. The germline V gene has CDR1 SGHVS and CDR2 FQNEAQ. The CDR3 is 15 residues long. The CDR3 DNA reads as TGTGCCAGCAGCCGGATAGGGGGAATGAACACTGAAGCTTTCTTT. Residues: CASSRIGGMNTEAFF.

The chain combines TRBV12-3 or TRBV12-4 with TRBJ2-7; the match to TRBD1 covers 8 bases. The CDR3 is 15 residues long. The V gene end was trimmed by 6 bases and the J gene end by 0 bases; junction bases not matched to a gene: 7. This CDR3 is CASSRQGPSSYEQYF. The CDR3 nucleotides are TGTGCCAGCAGCAGACAGGGGCCAAGCTCCTACGAGCAGTACTTC.

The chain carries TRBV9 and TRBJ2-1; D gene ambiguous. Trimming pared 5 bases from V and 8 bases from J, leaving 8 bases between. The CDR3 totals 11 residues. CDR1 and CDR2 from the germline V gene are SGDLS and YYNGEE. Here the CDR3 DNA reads TGTGCCAGCAGTGAAGGGTATGAGCAGTTCTTC. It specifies CASSEGYEQFF.

DNA for the CDR3: TGTGCCAGCAGCTCCATGGAGGTAGCCAAAAACATTCAGTACTTC. Amino acid sequence: CASSSMEVAKNIQYF. The rearrangement joins TRBV7-9 to TRBJ2-4, with D perhaps TRBD2 (5 bases). The germline V gene has CDR1 SEHNR and CDR2 FQNEAQ (reference sequence). The CDR3 is 15 amino acids. Trimming cost V 4 bases and J 0 bases, with 10 bases left between them.

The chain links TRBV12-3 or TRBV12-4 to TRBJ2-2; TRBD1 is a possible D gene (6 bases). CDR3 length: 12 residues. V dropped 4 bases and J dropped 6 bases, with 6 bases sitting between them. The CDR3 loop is CASSSGAGELFF. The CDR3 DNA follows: TGTGCCAGCAGTTCAGGGGCCGGGGAGCTGTTTTTT.

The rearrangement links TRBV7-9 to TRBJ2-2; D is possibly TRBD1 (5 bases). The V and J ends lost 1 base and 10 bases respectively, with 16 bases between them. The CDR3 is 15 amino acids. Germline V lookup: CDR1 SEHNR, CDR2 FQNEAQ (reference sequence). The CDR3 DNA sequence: TGTGCCAGCAGCTTAGAAAGGCCCCGCAGGGAGGAGCTGTTTTTT. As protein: CASSLERPRREELFF.

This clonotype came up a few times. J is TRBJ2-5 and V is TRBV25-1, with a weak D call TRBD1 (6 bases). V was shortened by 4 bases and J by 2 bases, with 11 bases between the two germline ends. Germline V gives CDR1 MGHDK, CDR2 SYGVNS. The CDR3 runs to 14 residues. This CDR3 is CASSGQGWQETQYF. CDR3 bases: TGTGCCAGCAGTGGCCAGGGGTGGCAAGAGACCCAGTACTTC.

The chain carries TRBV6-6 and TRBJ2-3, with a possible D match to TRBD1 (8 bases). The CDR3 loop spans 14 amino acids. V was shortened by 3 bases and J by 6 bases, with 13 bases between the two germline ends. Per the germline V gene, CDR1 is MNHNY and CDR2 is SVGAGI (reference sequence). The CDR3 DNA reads TGTGCCAGCAGTTATCACAGGGGGGGGGATACGCAGTATTTT. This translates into CASSYHRGGDTQYF.

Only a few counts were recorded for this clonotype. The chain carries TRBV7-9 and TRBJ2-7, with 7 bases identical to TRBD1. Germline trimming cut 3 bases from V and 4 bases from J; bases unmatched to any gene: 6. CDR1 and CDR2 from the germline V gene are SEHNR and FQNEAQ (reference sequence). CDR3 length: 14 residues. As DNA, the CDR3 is TGTGCCAGCAGCTTCTCGACAGGGAAATACGAGCAGTACTTC. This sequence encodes CASSFSTGKYEQYF.

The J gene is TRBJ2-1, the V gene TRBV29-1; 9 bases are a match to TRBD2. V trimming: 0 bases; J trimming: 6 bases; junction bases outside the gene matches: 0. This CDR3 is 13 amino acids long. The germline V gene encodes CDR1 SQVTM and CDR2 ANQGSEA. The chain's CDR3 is CSVEELAGNEQFF. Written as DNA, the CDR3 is TGCAGCGTTGAAGAACTAGCGGGCAATGAGCAGTTCTTC.

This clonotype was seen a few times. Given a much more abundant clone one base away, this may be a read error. The CDR3 is CASNRRGSFSMDEQFF. In nucleotides, the CDR3 is TGTGCCAGCAACCGGAGGGGCAGCTTTAGCATGGATGAGCAGTTCTTC. V is TRBV7-2 and J is TRBJ2-1; D possibly corresponds to TRBD2 (6 bases). The CDR3 is 16 amino acids. Trimming removed 7 bases at V and 8 bases at J, with 24 bases between. The germline gives CDR1 SGHTA, CDR2 FQGNSA.

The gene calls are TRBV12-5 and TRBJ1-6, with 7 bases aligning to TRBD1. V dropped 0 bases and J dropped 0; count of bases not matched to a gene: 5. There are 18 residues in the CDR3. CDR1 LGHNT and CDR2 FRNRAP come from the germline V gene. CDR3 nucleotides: TGTGCTAGTGGTTTGGTTATGACAGGGAGCTCCTATAATTCACCCCTCCACTTT. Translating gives CASGLVMTGSSYNSPLHF.

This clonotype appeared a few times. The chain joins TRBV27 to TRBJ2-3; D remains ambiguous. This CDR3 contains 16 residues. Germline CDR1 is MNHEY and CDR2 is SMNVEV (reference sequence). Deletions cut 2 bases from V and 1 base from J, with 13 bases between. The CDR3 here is CASSLQDLVGTDTQYF. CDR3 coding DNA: TGTGCCAGCAGTTTACAGGACCTTGTGGGCACAGATACGCAGTATTTT.

For the CDR3, the DNA is TGTGCCAGCAGTTTCGGGGGCTATTCACCCCTCCACTTT. It codes for CASSFGGYSPLHF. The V and J genes are TRBV27 and TRBJ1-6; possibly TRBD1 for D (6 bases). Germline-derived CDR1 and CDR2 are MNHEY and SMNVEV (reference sequence). V dropped 3 bases and J dropped 8 bases, with 8 bases sitting between them. The CDR3 totals 13 residues.